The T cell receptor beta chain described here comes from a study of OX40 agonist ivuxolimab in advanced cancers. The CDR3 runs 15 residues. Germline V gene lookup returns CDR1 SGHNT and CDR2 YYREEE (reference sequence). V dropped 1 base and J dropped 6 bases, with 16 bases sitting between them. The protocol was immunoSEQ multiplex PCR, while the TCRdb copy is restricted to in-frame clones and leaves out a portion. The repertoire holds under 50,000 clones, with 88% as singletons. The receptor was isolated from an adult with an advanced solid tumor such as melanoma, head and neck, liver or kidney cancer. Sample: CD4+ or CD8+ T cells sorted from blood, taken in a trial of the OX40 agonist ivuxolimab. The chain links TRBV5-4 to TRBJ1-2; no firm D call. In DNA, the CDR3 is TGTGCCAGCAGCTTGTATTATTTGGAGGTAGATGGCTACACCTTC. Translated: CASSLYYLEVDGYTF.